Listed below are T cell receptor beta chains from one sample, sequenced in a study of human thymus T cells. Sequencing was performed with immunoSEQ multiplex PCR; in TCRdb, only in-frame clones are kept and a portion is missing. The sample records some 120,000 clones, around 96% being singletons. The sequencing sample was made of thymus tissue. These receptors all come from a boy under two years old with a congenital heart defect but otherwise immunologically healthy. Each CDR3 is given with its conserved first and last residue. The D gene is left open where the match is weak. Some rows have no size entry. The others give once, few or many, or a class for an expanded clone.

D: .
V: TRBV2
size: .
J: TRBJ1-2
CDR3: CASSESPQDYGYTF
DNA: TGTGCCAGCAGTGAATCTCCGCAGGACTATGGCTACACCTTC

D: .
V: TRBV11-2
size: .
J: TRBJ2-1
CDR3: CASSRLLHQWANEQFF
DNA: TGTGCCAGCAGCAGACTTCTACATCAATGGGCCAATGAGCAGTTCTTC

D: .
V: TRBV11-2
size: .
J: TRBJ2-1
CDR3: CASSQYGYQTPYNEQFF
DNA: TGTGCCAGCAGCCAATATGGTTACCAGACTCCCTACAATGAGCAGTTCTTC

D: .
V: TRBV4-3
size: .
J: TRBJ2-7
CDR3: CASSPSQGGDYEQYF
DNA: TGCGCCAGCAGCCCGTCACAGGGAGGGGACTACGAGCAGTACTTC

D: .
V: TRBV7-6
size: once
J: TRBJ2-2
CDR3: CASSRGLANTGELFF
DNA: TGTGCCAGCAGCAGGGGACTTGCGAACACCGGGGAGCTGTTTTTT

D: .
V: TRBV5-1
size: .
J: TRBJ2-2
CDR3: CASSPVRGANTGELFF
DNA: TGCGCCAGCAGCCCAGTAAGGGGAGCGAACACCGGGGAGCTGTTTTTT

D: .
V: TRBV28
size: .
J: TRBJ1-5
CDR3: CASTLHGDSNQPQHF
DNA: TGTGCCAGCACACTACATGGGGATAGCAATCAGCCCCAGCATTTT

D: TRBD2
V: TRBV2
size: .
J: TRBJ2-1
CDR3: CASRGSGGDNEQFF
DNA: TGTGCCAGCAGGGGAAGCGGGGGGGACAATGAGCAGTTCTTC

D: TRBD1
V: TRBV6-1
size: .
J: TRBJ1-2
CDR3: CASSPGQECYTF
DNA: TGTGCCAGCAGCCCGGGACAGGAATGCTACACCTTC

D: TRBD2
V: TRBV27
size: .
J: TRBJ2-7
CDR3: CASSWASGPYEQYF
DNA: TGTGCCAGCAGTTGGGCTAGCGGGCCTTACGAGCAGTACTTC

D: TRBD2
V: TRBV4-3
size: once
J: TRBJ2-3
CDR3: CASSQGLASDTQYF
DNA: TGCGCCAGCAGCCAAGGACTAGCATCCGATACGCAGTATTTT

D: .
V: TRBV7-2
size: .
J: TRBJ2-7
CDR3: CASSRLPYEQYF
DNA: TGTGCCAGCAGCCGACTCCCCTACGAGCAGTACTTC

D: .
V: TRBV7-6
size: .
J: TRBJ2-5
CDR3: CASTGPAGETQYF
DNA: TGTGCCAGCACCGGGCCTGCAGGGGAGACCCAGTACTTC

D: .
V: TRBV5-1
size: .
J: TRBJ1-2
CDR3: CASSLDIKGSTPANYGYTF
DNA: TGCGCCAGCAGCTTGGATATTAAGGGTTCCACGCCAGCTAACTATGGCTACACCTTC

D: TRBD2
V: TRBV5-1
size: .
J: TRBJ2-1
CDR3: CASSPLAGRGSEQFF
DNA: TGCGCCAGCAGCCCCCTGGCGGGACGCGGGAGTGAGCAGTTCTTC

D: .
V: TRBV9
size: .
J: TRBJ2-3
CDR3: CASSEGPLAGETDTQYF
DNA: TGTGCCAGCAGCGAGGGACCCCTAGCTGGTGAAACAGATACGCAGTATTTT

D: .
V: TRBV6-5
size: once
J: TRBJ1-2
CDR3: CASSSGHWLNYGYTF
DNA: TGTGCCAGCAGCTCCGGACATTGGCTTAACTATGGCTACACCTTC

D: TRBD1
V: TRBV7-9
size: .
J: TRBJ1-6
CDR3: CASSPDRVGSPLHF
DNA: TGTGCCAGCAGCCCCGACAGGGTGGGTTCACCCCTCCACTTT

D: .
V: TRBV6-5
size: once
J: TRBJ1-1
CDR3: CASSYSRGKNTEAFF
DNA: TGTGCCAGCAGTTACTCTCGGGGGAAGAACACTGAAGCTTTCTTT

D: TRBD2
V: TRBV2
size: .
J: TRBJ2-1
CDR3: CASSELLAGGPYNEQFF
DNA: TGTGCCAGCAGTGAGTTACTAGCGGGGGGGCCGTACAATGAGCAGTTCTTC

D: TRBD1
V: TRBV9
size: .
J: TRBJ1-2
CDR3: CASSVNRGNRGYTF
DNA: TGTGCCAGCAGCGTGAACAGGGGGAATCGCGGCTACACCTTC

D: TRBD1
V: TRBV4-3
size: .
J: TRBJ1-1
CDR3: CASSHPRQGRFRDTEAFF
DNA: TGCGCCAGCAGCCACCCTCGACAGGGGAGGTTTCGGGACACTGAAGCTTTCTTT

D: TRBD1
V: TRBV4-3
size: .
J: TRBJ2-7
CDR3: CASSQDKYRQGNEQYF
DNA: TGCGCCAGCAGCCAAGATAAGTACAGACAGGGGAACGAGCAGTACTTC

D: TRBD2
V: TRBV7-9
size: .
J: TRBJ2-7
CDR3: CASSPRLSGGLLEQYF
DNA: TGTGCCAGCAGCCCACGACTTAGCGGGGGGCTCCTCGAGCAGTACTTC

D: TRBD1
V: TRBV28
size: .
J: TRBJ2-1
CDR3: CASRRQGWYNEQFF
DNA: TGTGCCAGCAGGAGACAGGGATGGTACAATGAGCAGTTCTTC

D: .
V: TRBV11-2
size: .
J: TRBJ1-1
CDR3: CASSQNRTALCTEAFF
DNA: TGTGCCAGCAGCCAGAACCGGACAGCCCTTTGCACTGAAGCTTTCTTT

D: TRBD2
V: TRBV27
size: .
J: TRBJ2-3
CDR3: CASSPWRGGGITDTQYF
DNA: TGTGCCAGCAGCCCATGGCGGGGGGGCGGTATCACAGATACGCAGTATTTT

D: .
V: TRBV2
size: .
J: TRBJ1-2
CDR3: CASSDTNYGYTF
DNA: TGTGCCAGCAGTGACACTAACTATGGCTACACCTTC

D: .
V: TRBV6-6
size: .
J: TRBJ2-5
CDR3: CASSTVEETQYF
DNA: TGTGCCAGCTCGACCGTTGAAGAGACCCAGTACTTC

D: .
V: TRBV4-2
size: .
J: TRBJ1-1
CDR3: CASSQAETLKNTEAFF
DNA: TGTGCCAGCAGCCAAGCCGAAACTTTAAAAAACACTGAAGCTTTCTTT

D: .
V: TRBV4-2
size: .
J: TRBJ1-2
CDR3: CASSQGAPGCGYTF
DNA: TGTGCCAGCAGCCAAGGAGCGCCCGGGTGCGGCTACACCTTC

D: TRBD2
V: TRBV30
size: .
J: TRBJ2-5
CDR3: CVLTNGGETQYF
DNA: TGTGTCTTAACAAACGGGGGGGAGACCCAGTACTTC

D: TRBD1
V: TRBV7-2
size: .
J: TRBJ2-5
CDR3: CASSVGGTGARETQYF
DNA: TGTGCCAGCAGCGTCGGCGGGACAGGTGCTCGGGAGACCCAGTACTTC

D: TRBD2
V: TRBV11-3
size: .
J: TRBJ2-7
CDR3: CASSKGRGGRQYF
DNA: TGTGCCAGCAGCAAAGGTCGGGGGGGCCGGCAGTACTTC

D: .
V: TRBV30
size: .
J: TRBJ2-7
CDR3: CAWSPPRGYF
DNA: TGTGCCTGGAGCCCCCCCCGAGGGTACTTC

D: TRBD1
V: TRBV4-1
size: once
J: TRBJ2-7
CDR3: CASSQAPGTGDYEQYF
DNA: TGCGCCAGCAGCCAAGCCCCCGGGACAGGGGACTACGAGCAGTACTTC

D: TRBD2
V: TRBV6-1
size: .
J: TRBJ2-3
CDR3: CAMRGADYTQYF
DNA: TGTGCCATGCGGGGGGCCGACTATACGCAGTATTTT

D: TRBD1
V: TRBV29-1
size: .
J: TRBJ1-2
CDR3: CSVLKTGNGYTF
DNA: TGCAGCGTTTTAAAGACAGGGAATGGCTACACCTTC

D: .
V: TRBV6-4
size: .
J: TRBJ1-1
CDR3: CASSVMAGNTEAFF
DNA: TGTGCCAGCAGTGTCATGGCAGGCAACACTGAAGCTTTCTTT

D: .
V: TRBV4-3
size: .
J: TRBJ2-7
CDR3: CASSQDGGQNKDYEQYF
DNA: TGCGCCAGCAGCCAAGACGGGGGACAAAATAAGGACTACGAGCAGTACTTC

D: .
V: TRBV29-1
size: .
J: TRBJ2-3
CDR3: CSARTDTQYF
DNA: TGCAGCGCCCGTACAGATACGCAGTATTTT

D: .
V: TRBV14
size: once
J: TRBJ2-5
CDR3: CASSQPRSETQYF
DNA: TGTGCCAGCAGCCAGCCGAGGAGCGAGACCCAGTACTTC

D: .
V: TRBV5-1
size: .
J: TRBJ1-2
CDR3: CASRTDSNYGYTF
DNA: TGCGCCAGCAGGACGGACAGCAACTATGGCTACACCTTC

D: .
V: TRBV30
size: .
J: TRBJ2-2
CDR3: CAWTQTMVLKIPPSPGELFF
DNA: TGTGCCTGGACTCAAACGATGGTGCTAAAGATCCCCCCCTCACCCGGGGAGCTGTTTTTT

D: .
V: TRBV2
size: .
J: TRBJ2-7
CDR3: CASSDLGAYEQYF
DNA: TGTGCCAGCAGTGACCTGGGGGCCTACGAGCAGTACTTC

D: .
V: TRBV6-5
size: .
J: TRBJ1-6
CDR3: CASSYRRPSPLHF
DNA: TGTGCCAGCAGTTACCGAAGACCTTCACCCCTCCACTTT

D: TRBD1
V: TRBV4-2
size: few
J: TRBJ1-2
CDR3: CASSQSDRVHYGYTF
DNA: TGTGCCAGCAGCCAGTCGGACAGGGTGCACTATGGCTACACCTTC

D: .
V: TRBV4-1
size: few
J: TRBJ2-5
CDR3: CASSLGGLEETQYF
DNA: TGCGCCAGCAGCCTGGGGGGGCTCGAGGAGACCCAGTACTTC

D: TRBD1
V: TRBV28
size: .
J: TRBJ1-1
CDR3: CASSSTGGNTEAFF
DNA: TGTGCCAGCAGTTCCACAGGGGGCAACACTGAAGCTTTCTTT